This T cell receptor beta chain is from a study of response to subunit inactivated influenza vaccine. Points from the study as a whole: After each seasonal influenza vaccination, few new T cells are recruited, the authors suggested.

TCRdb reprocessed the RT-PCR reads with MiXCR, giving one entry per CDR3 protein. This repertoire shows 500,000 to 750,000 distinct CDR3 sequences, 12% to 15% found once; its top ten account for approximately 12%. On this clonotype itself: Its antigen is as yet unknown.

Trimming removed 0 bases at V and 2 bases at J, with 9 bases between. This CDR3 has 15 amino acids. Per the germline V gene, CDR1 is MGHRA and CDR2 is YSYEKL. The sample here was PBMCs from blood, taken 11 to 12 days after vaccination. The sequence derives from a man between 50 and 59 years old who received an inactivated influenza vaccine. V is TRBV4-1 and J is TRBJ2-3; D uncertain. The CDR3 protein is CASSQDSSYTDTQYF. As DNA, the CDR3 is TGCGCCAGCAGCCAAGATTCTAGTTACACAGATACGCAGTATTTT.